The TCR beta chain described here comes from a study of T cell responses to AZD1222 COVID-19 vaccine. Unmatched junction bases numbered 7, after V lost 5 bases and J lost 3 bases. CDR3 length: 15 amino acids. CDR1 is LNHDA, CDR2 SQIVND, per germline (reference sequence). Assay used: immunoSEQ multiplex PCR; TCRdb lists only in-frame clones, some missing. Found here are nearly 110,000 clones, around nine tenths of them singletons; the top ten hold 4.8%. This specimen was peripheral blood, taken 28 days after the second AZD1222 dose. J is TRBJ1-2 and V is TRBV19; 9 nucleotides align to TRBD1. This clonotype was sampled from an adult who received the AZD1222 COVID-19 vaccine. The CDR3 here is CASSADRGEYYGYTF. The CDR3, as DNA: TGTGCCAGTAGTGCAGACAGGGGGGAGTACTATGGCTACACCTTC.